Listed here is a single T cell receptor (beta chain). Germline assignment: CDR1 MNHEY and CDR2 SMNVEV (reference sequence). The CDR3 is 17 amino acids. J lost 8 bases, V lost 4 bases, and 15 bases had no gene match. These data originate in a study of blood T cell repertoires in COVID-19. Study-wide context: COVID-19 samples from acute and convalescent phases originated in the United States, Italy and Spain.

The repertoire was sequenced with immunoSEQ multiplex PCR; TCRdb's copy has only in-frame clones and lacks some. Found here are 70,000 or so clones, approximately 88% of them singletons; the top ten hold 5% to 6.5%. This TCR was sampled from a woman aged 50 to 60 with acute or convalescent COVID-19. The specimen was peripheral blood. The V and J genes are TRBV27 and TRBJ2-1; 9 bases agree with TRBD1. DNA for the CDR3: TGTGCCAGCAGTTCATATACTGCCGGGACAGGGTCCCATGAGCAGTTCTTC. This gives the protein CASSSYTAGTGSHEQFF.